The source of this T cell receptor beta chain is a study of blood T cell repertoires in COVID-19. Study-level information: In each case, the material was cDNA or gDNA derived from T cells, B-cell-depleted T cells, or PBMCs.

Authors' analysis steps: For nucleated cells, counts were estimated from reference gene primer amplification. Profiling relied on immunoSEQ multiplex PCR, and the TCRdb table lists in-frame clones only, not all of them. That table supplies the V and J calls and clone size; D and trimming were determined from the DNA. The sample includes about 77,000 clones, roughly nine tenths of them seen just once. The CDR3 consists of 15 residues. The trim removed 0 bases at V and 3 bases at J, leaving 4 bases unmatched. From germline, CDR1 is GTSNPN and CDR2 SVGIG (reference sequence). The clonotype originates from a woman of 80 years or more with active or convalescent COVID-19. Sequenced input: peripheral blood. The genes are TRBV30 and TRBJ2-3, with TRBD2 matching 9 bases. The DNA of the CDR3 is TGTGCCTGGAGTGTCAAGCGGGGGGCGACAGATACGCAGTATTTT. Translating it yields CAWSVKRGATDTQYF.